The text below deals with one T cell receptor beta chain. Its antigen remains unidentified. The sample is drawn from a study of T cells in localized non-small cell lung cancer. The junction had 7 bases not matched to a gene; V was cut back by 1 base and J by 5 bases. This CDR3 region has 16 residues. Per the germline V gene, CDR1 is SGHRS and CDR2 is YFSETQ. Here immunoSEQ multiplex PCR was the method, and the copy in TCRdb shows in-frame clones only, minus some. The sample comprises roughly 3,000 clones, approximately 25% of which are singletons, and about 12% rests with the top ten. The study's findings and limits: Clonality peaked in uninvolved adjacent lung rather than tumor. A single tumor region was sequenced, leaving heterogeneity possible.

The chain carries TRBV5-1 and TRBJ1-2; 11 bases agree with TRBD1. The specimen was lung tumor tissue, collected before any cancer treatment. This clonotype was obtained from an older male donor with stage II lung adenocarcinoma. CDR3 sequence reads: CASSLLRGTGGYGYTF. CDR3 DNA: TGCGCCAGCAGCTTGCTCCGTGGGACAGGGGGATATGGCTACACCTTC.